One T cell receptor beta chain is described in this entry. These data originate in a study of chemoradiotherapy in HPV16-positive cancers. Germline values: CDR1 SGHRS, CDR2 YFSETQ. This CDR3 contains 16 residues. The ends lost 5 bases at V and 0 bases at J; junction bases unmatched: 5. Clones were sequenced by immunoSEQ multiplex PCR, and TCRdb holds only the in-frame ones, with some missing. This table has around 30,000 clones, around 92% appearing once. V gene TRBV5-1 combines with J gene TRBJ2-1; 10 bases fit TRBD2. The sample in question was blood, obtained from a patient who underwent chemoradiotherapy. The TCR was taken from a human donor with HPV-associated anogenital cancer. Here the CDR3 DNA reads TGCGCCAGCAGGGTAGCGGGGGGTAACTCCTACAATGAGCAGTTCTTC. It yields the protein CASRVAGGNSYNEQFF.